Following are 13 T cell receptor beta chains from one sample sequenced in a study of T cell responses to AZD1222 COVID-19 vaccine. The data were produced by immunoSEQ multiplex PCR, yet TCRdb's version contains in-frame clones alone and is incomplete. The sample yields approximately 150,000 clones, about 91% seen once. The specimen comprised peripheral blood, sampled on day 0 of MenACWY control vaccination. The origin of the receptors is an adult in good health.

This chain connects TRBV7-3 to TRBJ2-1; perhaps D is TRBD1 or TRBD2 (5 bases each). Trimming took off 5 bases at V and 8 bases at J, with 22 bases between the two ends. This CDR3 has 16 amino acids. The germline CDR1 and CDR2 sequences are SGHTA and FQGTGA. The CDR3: CASSPAGTIYWDEQFF. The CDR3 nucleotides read TGTGCCAGCAGCCCGGCCGGGACCATCTACTGGGATGAGCAGTTCTTC.

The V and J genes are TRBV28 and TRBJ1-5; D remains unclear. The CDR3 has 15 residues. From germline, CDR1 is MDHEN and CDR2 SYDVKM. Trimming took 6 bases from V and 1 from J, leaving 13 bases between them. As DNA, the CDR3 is TGTGCCAGCAGAGCTGGGATGGGAAGCAATCAGCCCCAGCATTTT. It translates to CASRAGMGSNQPQHF.

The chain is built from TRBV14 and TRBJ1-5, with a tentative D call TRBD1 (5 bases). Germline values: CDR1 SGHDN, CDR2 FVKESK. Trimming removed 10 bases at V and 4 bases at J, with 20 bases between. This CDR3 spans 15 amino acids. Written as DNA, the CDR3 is TGTGCCACCACCCCCCAGCGGGGGGGAAATCAGCCCCAGCATTTT. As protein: CATTPQRGGNQPQHF. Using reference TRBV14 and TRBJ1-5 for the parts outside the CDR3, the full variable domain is EAGVTQFPSHSVIEKGQTVTLRCDPISGHDNLYWYRRVMGKEIKFLLHFVKESKQDESGMPNNRFLAERTGGTYSTLKVQPAELEDSGVYFCATTPQRGGNQPQHFGDGTRLSIL.

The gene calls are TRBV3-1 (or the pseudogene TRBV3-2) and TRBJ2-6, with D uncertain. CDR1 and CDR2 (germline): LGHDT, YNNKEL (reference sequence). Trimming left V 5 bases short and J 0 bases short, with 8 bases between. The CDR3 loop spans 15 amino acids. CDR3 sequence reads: CASSETHSGANVLTF. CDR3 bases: TGTGCCAGCAGCGAGACTCACTCTGGGGCCAACGTCCTGACTTTC.

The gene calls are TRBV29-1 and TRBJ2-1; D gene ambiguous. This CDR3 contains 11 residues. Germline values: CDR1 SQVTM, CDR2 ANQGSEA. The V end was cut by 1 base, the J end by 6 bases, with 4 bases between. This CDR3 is CSVEGGNEQFF. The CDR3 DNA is TGCAGCGTTGAAGGGGGCAATGAGCAGTTCTTC.

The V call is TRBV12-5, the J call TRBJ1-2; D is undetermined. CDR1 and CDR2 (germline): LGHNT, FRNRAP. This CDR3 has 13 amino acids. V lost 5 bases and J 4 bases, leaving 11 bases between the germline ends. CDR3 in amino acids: CASGPGWTYGYTF. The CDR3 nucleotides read TGTGCTAGTGGTCCAGGATGGACCTATGGCTACACCTTC. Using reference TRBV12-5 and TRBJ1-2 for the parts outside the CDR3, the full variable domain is DARVTQTPRHKVTEMGQEVTMRCQPILGHNTVFWYRQTMMQGLELLAYFRNRAPLDDSGMPKDRFSAEMPDATLATLKIQPSEPRDSAVYFCASGPGWTYGYTFGSGTRLTVV.

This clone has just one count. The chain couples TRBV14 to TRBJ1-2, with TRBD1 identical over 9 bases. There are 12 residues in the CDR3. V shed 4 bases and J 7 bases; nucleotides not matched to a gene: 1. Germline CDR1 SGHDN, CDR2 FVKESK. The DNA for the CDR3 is TGTGCCAGCAGCCGGGACAGGGTTGGCTACACCTTC. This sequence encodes CASSRDRVGYTF.

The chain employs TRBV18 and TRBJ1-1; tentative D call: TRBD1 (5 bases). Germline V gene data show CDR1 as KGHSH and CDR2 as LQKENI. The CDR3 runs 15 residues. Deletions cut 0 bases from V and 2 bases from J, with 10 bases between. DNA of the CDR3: TGTGCCAGCTCACCACCGTGGGGGGTCAACACTGAAGCTTTCTTT. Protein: CASSPPWGVNTEAFF.

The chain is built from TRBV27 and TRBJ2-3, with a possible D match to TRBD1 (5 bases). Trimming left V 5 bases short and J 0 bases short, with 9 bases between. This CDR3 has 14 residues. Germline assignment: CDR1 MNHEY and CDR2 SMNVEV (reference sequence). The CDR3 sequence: CASSRTPSTDTQYF. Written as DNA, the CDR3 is TGTGCCAGCAGTAGGACACCGAGCACAGATACGCAGTATTTT.

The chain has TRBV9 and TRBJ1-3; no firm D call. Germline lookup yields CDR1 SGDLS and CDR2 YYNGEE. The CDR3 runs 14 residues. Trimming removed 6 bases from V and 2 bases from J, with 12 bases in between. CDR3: CASNGGPPGNTIYF. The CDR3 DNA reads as TGTGCCAGCAATGGTGGGCCCCCTGGAAACACCATATATTTT.

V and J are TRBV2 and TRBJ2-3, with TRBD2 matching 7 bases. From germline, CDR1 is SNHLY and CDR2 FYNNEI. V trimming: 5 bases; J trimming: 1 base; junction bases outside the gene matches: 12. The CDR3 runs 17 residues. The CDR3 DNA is TGTGCCAGCAGTCCCAGGGCCGGGGGGTCGGGCACAGATACGCAGTATTTT. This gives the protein CASSPRAGGSGTDTQYF.

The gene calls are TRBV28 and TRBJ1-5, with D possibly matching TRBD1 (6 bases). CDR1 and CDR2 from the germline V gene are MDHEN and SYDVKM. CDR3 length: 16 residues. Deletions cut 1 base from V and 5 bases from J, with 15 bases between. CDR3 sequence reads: CASSLLGTSLHQPQHF. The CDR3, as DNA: TGTGCCAGCAGTTTATTAGGGACATCCCTGCATCAGCCCCAGCATTTT.

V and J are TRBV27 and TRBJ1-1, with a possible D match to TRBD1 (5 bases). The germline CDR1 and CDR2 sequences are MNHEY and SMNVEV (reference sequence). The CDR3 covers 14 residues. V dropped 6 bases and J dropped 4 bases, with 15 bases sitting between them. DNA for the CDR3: TGTGCCAGCAGCCTACGGGACCCACGCACTGAAGCTTTCTTT. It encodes CASSLRDPRTEAFF.